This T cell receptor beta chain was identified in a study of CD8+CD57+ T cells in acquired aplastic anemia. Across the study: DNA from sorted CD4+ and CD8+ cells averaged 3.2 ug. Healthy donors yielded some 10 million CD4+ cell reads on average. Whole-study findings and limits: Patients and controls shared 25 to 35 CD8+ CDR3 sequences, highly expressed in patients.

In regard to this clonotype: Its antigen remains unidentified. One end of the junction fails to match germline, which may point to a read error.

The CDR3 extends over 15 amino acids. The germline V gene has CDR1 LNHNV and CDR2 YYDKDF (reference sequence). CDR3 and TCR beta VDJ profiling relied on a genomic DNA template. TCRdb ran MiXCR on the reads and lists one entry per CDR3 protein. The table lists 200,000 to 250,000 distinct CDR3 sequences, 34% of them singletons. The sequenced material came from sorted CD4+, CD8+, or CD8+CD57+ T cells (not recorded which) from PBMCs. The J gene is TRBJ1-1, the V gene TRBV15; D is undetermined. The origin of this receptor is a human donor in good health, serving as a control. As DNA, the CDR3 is TGTGCCCCCAGTTTCCACTTATCTTCGAACACTGGAGCTTTCTTT. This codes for CAPSFHLSSNTGAFF.